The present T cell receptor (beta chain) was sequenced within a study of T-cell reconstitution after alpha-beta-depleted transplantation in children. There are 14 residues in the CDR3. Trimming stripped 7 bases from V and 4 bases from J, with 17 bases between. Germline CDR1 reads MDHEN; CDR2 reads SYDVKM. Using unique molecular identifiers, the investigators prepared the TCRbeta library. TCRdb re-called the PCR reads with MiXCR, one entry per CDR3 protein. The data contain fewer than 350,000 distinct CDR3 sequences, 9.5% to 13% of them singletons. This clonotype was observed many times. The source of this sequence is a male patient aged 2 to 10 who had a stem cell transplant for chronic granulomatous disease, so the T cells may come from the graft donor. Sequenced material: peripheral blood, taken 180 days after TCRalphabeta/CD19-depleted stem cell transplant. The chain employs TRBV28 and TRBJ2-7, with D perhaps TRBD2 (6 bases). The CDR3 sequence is CASTVPSRGYEQYF. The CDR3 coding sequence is TGTGCCAGCACCGTCCCCTCACGGGGGTACGAGCAGTACTTC.